One and the same sample provided the 3 T cell receptor beta chains below, sequenced in a study of cytomegalovirus exposure and HLA in healthy donors. PCR used 60 Vbeta primers and 13 Jbeta primers. Generated by immunoSEQ multiplex PCR, the TCRdb table keeps only in-frame clones and is missing some. The repertoire holds around 200,000 clones, with 84% as singletons. Sequencing was carried out using PBMCs. The source of these receptors is a girl aged 2 to 10 in good health and CMV-seropositive.

V gene TRBV2 combines with J gene TRBJ2-4; D gene unclear. The V end was cut by 1 base, the J end by 0 bases, with 4 bases between. Looked up from germline, CDR1 is SNHLY and CDR2 is FYNNEI. This CDR3 has 14 residues. CDR3 residues: CASSEDLAKNIQYF. CDR3 DNA sequence: TGTGCCAGCAGTGAAGATCTAGCCAAAAACATTCAGTACTTC.

The V gene is TRBV4-2, the J gene TRBJ1-5, with a tentative D call TRBD1 (5 bases). The germline CDR1 and CDR2 sequences are LGHNA and YNFKEQ. The CDR3 is 15 residues long. Trimming pared 1 base from V and 11 bases from J, leaving 18 bases between. CDR3 in amino acids: CASSQVGGGPRSQHF. The CDR3 nucleotides read TGTGCCAGCAGCCAAGTTGGCGGGGGACCTCGCTCCCAGCATTTT.

In this sample, this clone turned up a few times. The chain uses TRBV5-1 and TRBJ1-4; 9 nucleotides agree with TRBD1. Germline V CDR1 and CDR2: SGHRS, YFSETQ. CDR3 length equals 14 residues. V shed 4 bases, J shed 4 bases, and the junction held 2 bases outside the gene matches. The CDR3 spells CASSRDRDNEKLFF. The DNA for the CDR3 is TGCGCCAGCAGCCGGGACAGGGATAATGAAAAACTGTTTTTT.